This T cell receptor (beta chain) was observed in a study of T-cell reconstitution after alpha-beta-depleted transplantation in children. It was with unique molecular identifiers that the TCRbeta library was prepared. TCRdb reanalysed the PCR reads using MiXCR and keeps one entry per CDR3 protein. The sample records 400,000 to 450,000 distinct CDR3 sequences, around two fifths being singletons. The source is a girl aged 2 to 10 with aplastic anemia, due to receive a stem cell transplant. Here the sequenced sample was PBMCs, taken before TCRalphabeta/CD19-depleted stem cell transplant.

CDR3 coding DNA: TGTGCCAGCAGCACGGGGGTAGCGTACAATGAGCAGTTCTTC. Protein product: CASSTGVAYNEQFF. The chain combines TRBV7-9 with TRBJ2-1; TRBD2 might be the D (6 bases). This CDR3 spans 14 amino acids. The V gene lost 5 bases and the J gene lost 4 bases, with 12 bases spanning the gap. The germline CDR1 and CDR2 sequences are SEHNR and FQNEAQ (reference sequence).